This entry lists 2 T cell receptor beta chains sequenced from one sample in a study of blood T cell repertoires in COVID-19 (dated by TCRdb to the early 2020s). Receptor amplification or capture employed the immunoSEQ multiplex PCR assay. In its TCRdb copy, this immuneACCESS table keeps in-frame sequences only and misses some clones. Where compared with another copy, unresolved V genes explain less than half of these, and the others have no known cause. The sample data list roughly 43,000 clones, and roughly 88% of these were observed just once. Of the sample, around 8.2% is held by the ten largest clones. Sequencing was done on a sample of peripheral blood. The source of these receptors is a man between 60 and 75 years old with active COVID-19.

The V and J genes are TRBV5-4 and TRBJ2-5, with a possible D match to TRBD2 (6 bases). V lost 4 bases and J 2 bases, leaving 9 bases between the germline ends. CDR3 length: 13 residues. CDR1 is SGHNT and CDR2 is YYREEE in the germline V gene (reference sequence). The DNA for the CDR3 is TGTGCCAGCAGCCCCGGGACTCAAGAGACCCAGTACTTC. Its protein is CASSPGTQETQYF.

This chain links TRBV30 with TRBJ1-5; no definite D call. CDR1 is GTSNPN and CDR2 is SVGIG in the germline V gene (reference sequence). V was pared by 3 bases and J by 0 bases, with 6 bases between. The CDR3 loop spans 13 amino acids. This CDR3 is CAWSRYSNQPQHF. Here the CDR3 DNA reads TGTGCCTGGAGCAGATATAGCAATCAGCCCCAGCATTTT.